A selection of T cell receptor beta chains follows, all from one sample in a study of cytomegalovirus exposure and HLA in healthy donors. The assay was immunoSEQ multiplex PCR, and TCRdb's table has in-frame clones only and misses some. The sample shows fewer than 250,000 clones, around 83% of them seen only once. The material sequenced was PBMCs. These receptor sequences come from a middle-aged woman in good health and CMV-seronegative. CDR3s include the opening cysteine and the closing phenylalanine or tryptophan. The order of the fields is V gene, clone size, D gene, J gene, CDR3 protein, CDR3 DNA. D genes are given only for firm matches. Size is stated for part of the rows, as once, few or many counts, or as a class when the clone is expanded.

TRBV11-2	.	.	TRBJ1-1	CASSLHSGSAFF	TGTGCCAGCAGCCTTCACTCGGGGTCGGCTTTCTTT
TRBV19	.	TRBD2	TRBJ2-4	CASTPEIIAGPDENIQYF	TGTGCCAGTACCCCGGAAATTATAGCGGGACCGGACGAAAACATTCAGTACTTC
TRBV11-3	.	TRBD1	TRBJ2-7	CASSLGGQLVYEQYF	TGTGCCAGCAGCTTAGGGGGACAGCTGGTCTACGAGCAGTACTTC
TRBV25-1	.	.	TRBJ1-2	CASRGDGNYGYTF	TGTGCCAGCAGAGGAGACGGGAACTATGGCTACACCTTC
TRBV7-8	few	.	TRBJ2-3	CASSSRGRTDTQYF	TGTGCCAGCAGCTCCCGGGGGAGGACAGATACGCAGTATTTT
TRBV5-1	.	.	TRBJ2-3	CASSLVPSRFTDTQYF	TGCGCCAGCAGCTTGGTTCCGTCGAGATTCACAGATACGCAGTATTTT
TRBV28	.	.	TRBJ1-4	CASSRNEKLFF	TGTGCCAGCAGTCGTAATGAAAAACTGTTTTTT
TRBV4-1	.	.	TRBJ2-1	CASSRRERSNEQFF	TGCGCCAGCAGCCGTCGGGAGAGGAGCAATGAGCAGTTCTTC
TRBV14	.	TRBD2	TRBJ2-1	CASSQDFGLAGGGLGNEQFF	TGTGCCAGCAGCCAAGATTTCGGACTAGCGGGAGGCGGCTTGGGGAATGAGCAGTTCTTC
TRBV12-5	once	.	TRBJ2-6	CASGLVLSNPGANVLTF	TGTGCTAGTGGTTTGGTACTCTCTAACCCCGGGGCCAACGTCCTGACTTTC
TRBV4-3	.	TRBD2	TRBJ2-2	CASSRTSGSNELFF	TGCGCCAGCAGTCGGACTAGCGGGAGTAACGAGCTGTTTTTT
TRBV4-2	.	TRBD2	TRBJ2-3	CASSQDLFGRAGDTQYF	TGTGCCAGCAGCCAAGATCTATTCGGGAGGGCCGGGGATACGCAGTATTTT
TRBV12-5	few	.	TRBJ2-2	CASGLRRLVAGELFF	TGTGCTAGTGGCTTACGGAGACTCGTTGCCGGGGAGCTGTTTTTT
TRBV11-1	.	TRBD2	TRBJ2-1	CASSPRGSGSGEQFF	TGTGCCAGCAGCCCCCGGGGTAGCGGGAGCGGCGAGCAGTTCTTC
TRBV5-4	.	TRBD2	TRBJ2-1	CASSWGGSYNEQFF	TGTGCCAGCAGCTGGGGGGGTTCATACAATGAGCAGTTCTTC
TRBV5-6	.	.	TRBJ1-4	CASSLVAVTNEKLFF	TGTGCCAGCAGCTTGGTGGCGGTAACTAATGAAAAACTGTTTTTT
TRBV7-2	.	.	TRBJ1-6	CASSLMRRVNSPLHF	TGTGCCAGCAGCTTAATGCGCAGGGTAAATTCACCCCTCCACTTT
TRBV29-1	.	.	TRBJ1-1	CSAQGITEAFF	TGCAGCGCCCAGGGGATTACTGAAGCTTTCTTT
TRBV29-1	.	.	TRBJ2-6	CSVEAGPGGANVLTF	TGCAGCGTTGAAGCAGGGCCTGGTGGGGCCAACGTCCTGACTTTC
TRBV5-5	.	TRBD1	TRBJ1-2	CASNGLDRGFNNYGYTF	TGTGCCAGCAACGGATTGGACAGGGGATTTAACAACTATGGCTACACCTTC
TRBV29-1	.	.	TRBJ1-2	CSVEDRVNYGYTF	TGCAGCGTTGAAGATCGAGTTAACTATGGCTACACCTTC
TRBV6-6	.	TRBD1	TRBJ1-2	CASSSPDRGTDGYTF	TGTGCCAGCAGTTCCCCGGACAGGGGAACGGATGGCTACACCTTC
TRBV7-9	.	.	TRBJ2-7	CASSSRSTGKYEQYF	TGTGCCAGCAGCTCCCGGTCCACAGGGAAATACGAGCAGTACTTC
TRBV5-1	.	TRBD2	TRBJ2-1	CASSLTSGYNEQFF	TGCGCCAGCAGCCTCACTAGCGGGTACAATGAGCAGTTCTTC
TRBV11-2	.	TRBD1	TRBJ1-2	CASSLTGDGGYTF	TGTGCCAGCAGTTTGACAGGGGATGGAGGCTACACCTTC
TRBV7-2	.	TRBD2	TRBJ2-7	CASSSFGLAGEYEQYF	TGTGCCAGCAGCTCATTCGGACTAGCGGGGGAATACGAGCAGTACTTC
TRBV6-6	few	TRBD1	TRBJ1-2	CASSTQGARGYTF	TGTGCCAGCAGTACACAGGGGGCGCGGGGCTACACCTTC
TRBV27	.	TRBD2	TRBJ2-3	CASSFGGSGTDTQYF	TGTGCCAGCAGTTTTGGCGGGAGTGGCACAGATACGCAGTATTTT
TRBV5-1	few	TRBD1	TRBJ1-2	CASSPGQGYGYTF	TGCGCCAGCAGCCCTGGACAGGGATATGGCTACACCTTC
TRBV21-1	few	.	TRBJ2-2	CASSKGLADRGAVF	TGTGCCAGCAGCAAGGGACTAGCGGACCGGGGAGCTGTTTTT
TRBV7-8	few	.	TRBJ1-4	CASSPSGVVAGREKLFF	TGTGCCAGCAGCCCTTCAGGGGTGGTAGCCGGAAGGGAAAAACTGTTTTTT
TRBV19	many	TRBD1	TRBJ1-5	CASREGAAGNQPQHF	TGTGCCAGTAGAGAGGGGGCTGCTGGCAATCAGCCCCAGCATTTT
TRBV7-3	.	.	TRBJ2-3	CASSPWGGTDTQYF	TGTGCCAGCAGCCCTTGGGGCGGCACAGATACGCAGTATTTT
TRBV6-5	.	.	TRBJ2-7	CASSYRGGDAYEQYF	TGTGCCAGCAGTTATAGGGGCGGCGACGCATACGAGCAGTACTTC
TRBV29-1	.	TRBD2	TRBJ2-7	CSASLAVSYEQYF	TGCAGCGCATCACTAGCGGTATCCTACGAGCAGTACTTC
TRBV2	.	.	TRBJ2-2	CASIRESAMTGELFF	TGTGCCAGCATTCGGGAAAGCGCCATGACCGGGGAGCTGTTTTTT
TRBV25-1	.	.	TRBJ2-7	CASSSSGSYEQYF	TGTGCCAGCAGTTCCTCGGGATCCTACGAGCAGTACTTC
TRBV5-4	.	TRBD1	TRBJ1-2	CASSGGQTNYGYTF	TGTGCCAGCAGCGGGGGACAGACTAACTATGGCTACACCTTC
TRBV7-2	.	TRBD2	TRBJ2-4	CASSLGVGRGRAKNIQYF	TGTGCCAGCAGCTTAGGGGTTGGGAGGGGTCGGGCCAAAAACATTCAGTACTTC
TRBV5-1	.	.	TRBJ1-5	CASSLAFGPGEPQHF	TGCGCCAGCAGCTTGGCCTTCGGACCCGGGGAGCCCCAGCATTTT
TRBV9	.	.	TRBJ2-1	CASSATPSSYNEQFF	TGTGCCAGCAGCGCGACACCGAGCTCCTACAATGAGCAGTTCTTC
TRBV18	.	.	TRBJ2-1	CASSPISSYNEQFF	TGTGCCAGCTCACCAATCTCCTCCTACAATGAGCAGTTCTTC
TRBV27	.	.	TRBJ2-5	CASSYGLYQETQYF	TGTGCCAGCAGTTATGGCCTGTACCAAGAGACCCAGTACTTC
TRBV13	.	TRBD1	TRBJ2-6	CASSLGQLLLSGANVLTF	TGTGCCAGCAGCTTGGGACAGCTACTACTCTCTGGGGCCAACGTCCTGACTTTC
TRBV5-4	.	TRBD2	TRBJ2-1	CASSKLAGSRDEQFF	TGTGCCAGCAGCAAGCTAGCGGGAAGTAGAGATGAGCAGTTCTTC
TRBV15	.	.	TRBJ1-2	CATSRQQTNYGYTF	TGTGCCACCAGCCGACAGCAGACTAACTATGGCTACACCTTC
TRBV27	.	TRBD1	TRBJ2-5	CASSLSNRGLGETQYF	TGTGCCAGCAGTTTATCTAACAGGGGGCTGGGGGAGACCCAGTACTTC
TRBV5-1	.	.	TRBJ2-2	CASSLQGSNTGELFF	TGCGCCAGCAGCTTACAGGGTTCGAACACCGGGGAGCTGTTTTTT
TRBV29-1	.	.	TRBJ1-1	CSWRDLNTEAFF	TGCAGCTGGAGGGATTTGAACACTGAAGCTTTCTTT
TRBV9	.	.	TRBJ1-1	CASSVAGAANTEAFF	TGTGCCAGCAGCGTAGCTGGGGCCGCGAACACTGAAGCTTTCTTT
TRBV2	.	TRBD2	TRBJ2-7	CASTVREIYEQYF	TGTGCCAGCACTGTGCGGGAGATCTACGAGCAGTACTTC
TRBV2	.	TRBD2	TRBJ2-1	CASSGLAGRKNEQFF	TGTGCCAGCAGTGGGCTAGCGGGAAGGAAAAATGAGCAGTTCTTC
TRBV19	.	TRBD2	TRBJ2-2	CASRAPGLAITGELFF	TGTGCCAGTAGAGCTCCGGGACTAGCGATCACCGGGGAGCTGTTTTTT